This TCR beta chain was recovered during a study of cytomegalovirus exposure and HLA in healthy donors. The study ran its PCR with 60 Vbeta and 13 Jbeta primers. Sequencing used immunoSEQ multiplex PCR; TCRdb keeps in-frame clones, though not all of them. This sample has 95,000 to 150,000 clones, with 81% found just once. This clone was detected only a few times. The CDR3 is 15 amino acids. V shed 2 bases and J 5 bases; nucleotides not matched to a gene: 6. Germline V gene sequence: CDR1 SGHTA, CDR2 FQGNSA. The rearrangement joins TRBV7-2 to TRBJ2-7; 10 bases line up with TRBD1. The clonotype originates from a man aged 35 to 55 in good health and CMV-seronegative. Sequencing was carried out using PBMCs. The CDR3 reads CASSLSGQGNHEQYF. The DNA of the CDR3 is TGTGCCAGCAGCTTATCGGGACAGGGGAATCACGAGCAGTACTTC.